Here is one T cell receptor beta chain with its context. This record comes from a study of blood T cell repertoires in COVID-19. As handled by the study authors: By means of reference gene primer amplification, nucleated cell counts were estimated. Profiled with immunoSEQ multiplex PCR; TCRdb holds only in-frame clones, not every one. The DNA gave D and trimming, while V, J and clone size come from that table. In the table there are about 280,000 clones, 83% of which are singletons. The CDR3 totals 12 residues. Germline CDR1 is MNHEY and CDR2 is SVGEGT. V lost 6 bases, J lost 7 bases, and 12 bases lay in between.

The sequencing input was peripheral blood. This sequence joins TRBV6-2 or TRBV6-3 and TRBJ1-2; TRBD1 is a possible D gene (5 bases). The TCR originated in a woman between 45 and 60 years old who had recovered from COVID-19. The CDR3 reads CASSWTGGGYTF. The CDR3, as DNA: TGTGCCAGCAGCTGGACCGGGGGTGGCTACACCTTC.